The sequence of this T cell receptor (beta chain) was determined in a study of Ad26.COV2.S vaccination and SARS-CoV-2 variants. Assay: immunoSEQ multiplex PCR; the TCRdb copy retains only in-frame clones and omits some. The sample holds more than 85,000 clones, 80% seen once. The study, taken as a whole, reports: A substantial breadth of spike-specific CD8+ and CD4+ T cell responses after vaccination has been reported. It is possible that the TCR breadth and depth analyses underestimated the total T cell responses. Greater spike-specific TCR breadth was seen in vaccine recipients than in placebo recipients.

Germline V gene data show CDR1 as PRHDT and CDR2 as FYEKMQ (reference sequence). The CDR3 contains 15 residues. Losses at the gene ends were 4 bases for V and 0 bases for J; bases not matched to a gene: 5. As regards this clone: The target antigen is unknown.

The source material was peripheral blood, sampled after recovery from COVID-19. The source of this sequence is a human donor who had recovered from COVID-19. The chain uses TRBV13 and TRBJ2-5; 7 bases line up with TRBD1. Here the CDR3 reads CASSSRRGNQETQYF. The CDR3 DNA is TGTGCCAGCAGCTCCCGCAGGGGGAACCAAGAGACCCAGTACTTC. The entire variable domain, with the rest obtained from reference TRBV13 and TRBJ2-5, is as follows: AAGVIQSPRHLIKEKRETATLKCYPIPRHDTVYWYQQGPGQDPQFLISFYEKMQSDKGSIPDRFSAQQFSDYHSELNMSSLELGDSALYFCASSSRRGNQETQYFGPGTRLLVL.